Listed below are T cell receptor beta chains from one sample, sequenced in a study of T cells in Graves' hyperthyroidism and ophthalmopathy. TCRdb processed the multiplex PCR reads anew with MiXCR; each CDR3 protein has one entry. The table records roughly 290,000 distinct CDR3 sequences, roughly 13% of them present only once. The source material was blood. These receptors all come from a woman aged 40 to 55 with Graves' hyperthyroidism. The CDR3 runs from the conserved cysteine through the conserved F or W. A D gene is named only where the DNA matches it firmly. Clone size is shown for a subset of rows, as once, few, many or a class of expanded clone.

j_gene | d_gene | abundance | v_gene | CDR3nt | CDR3aa
TRBJ1-6 | TRBD1 | NA | TRBV7-2 | TGTGCCAGCAGCTTAGTCAGTCCTGGACAGGGGATTAATTCACCCCTCCACTTT | CASSLVSPGQGINSPLHF
TRBJ2-1 | NA | NA | TRBV7-9 | TGTGCCAGCAGCTTAGGAGGGTTTGGAAGAAACAAGAACAATGAGCAGTTCTTC | CASSLGGFGRNKNNEQFF
TRBJ2-7 | NA | few | TRBV5-6 | TGTGCCAGCAGCTTGTGGACGCTAGAGCCGAAGACCTACGAGCAGTACTTC | CASSLWTLEPKTYEQYF
TRBJ2-1 | NA | NA | TRBV20-1 | TGCAGTGCCTGGGGGGCAGGGGTCTCCAATGAGCAGTTCTTC | CSAWGAGVSNEQFF
TRBJ1-2 | NA | many | TRBV18 | TGTGCCAGCTCACACGGACAAGGGGCTGAGGGCTACACCTTC | CASSHGQGAEGYTF
TRBJ2-1 | TRBD2 | few | TRBV9 | TGTGCCAGCAGCCCTTTAGCGGGAGTAGATGAGCAGTTCTTC | CASSPLAGVDEQFF
TRBJ2-1 | TRBD1 | many | TRBV12-3/TRBV12-4 | TGTGCCAGCAGTTTAGGCGACAGGGACCACAATGAGCAGTTCTTC | CASSLGDRDHNEQFF
TRBJ1-2 | NA | many | TRBV28 | TGTGCCAGCAGCCCCCAGGCCACGCGCTACACCTTC | CASSPQATRYTF
TRBJ2-7 | TRBD1 | few | TRBV6-1 | TGTGCCAGCAGTTTTGTGACAGGGGATGAACAGCAGTACTTC | CASSFVTGDEQQYF
TRBJ1-4 | NA | many | TRBV5-8 | TGTGCCAGTCTCGAGGTAGCAACTAATGAAAAACTGTTTTTT | CASLEVATNEKLFF
TRBJ1-5 | TRBD1 | many | TRBV12-3/TRBV12-4 | TGTGCCAGCAGCCGGACAGGGGCCTTCACCAGGCCCCAGCATTTT | CASSRTGAFTRPQHF
TRBJ1-1 | NA | many | TRBV6-1 | TGTGCCAGCAGGCACACCGGCGGGATGAACACTGAAGCTTTCTTT | CASRHTGGMNTEAFF
TRBJ2-5 | NA | many | TRBV7-2 | TGTGCCAGCAGCTTTGGCATAGAGACCCAGTACTTC | CASSFGIETQYF
TRBJ2-3 | NA | many | TRBV7-9 | TGTGCCAGCAGCTTAGCCGGGGCGGATACGCAGTATTTT | CASSLAGADTQYF
TRBJ2-1 | NA | many | TRBV18 | TGTGCCAGCTCACTGGGCACAGCAGATGAGCAGTTCTTC | CASSLGTADEQFF
TRBJ1-2 | TRBD1 | many | TRBV25-1 | TGTGCCAGCAGTGAACTCGGGACAGCTTTCTATGGCTACACCTTC | CASSELGTAFYGYTF
TRBJ2-3 | NA | many | TRBV7-8 | TGTGCCAGCAGGGCCCTGGGCGGTAGCACAGATACGCAGTATTTT | CASRALGGSTDTQYF
TRBJ1-2 | NA | many | TRBV11-3 | TGTGCCAGCAGCCCGGGGGCTAACTATGGCTACACCTTC | CASSPGANYGYTF
TRBJ1-2 | NA | NA | TRBV28 | TGTGCCAGCAGTTTCCTTGGGGGAGCTGTCTATGGCTACACCTTC | CASSFLGGAVYGYTF
TRBJ1-2 | NA | few | TRBV20-1 | TGCAGTGCAGGGGCCGGGGGGCGAGGCTACACCTTC | CSAGAGGRGYTF
TRBJ2-7 | TRBD2 | NA | TRBV6-5 | TGTGCCAGCAGTCACAGAACGGGACTAATATACGAGCAGTACTTC | CASSHRTGLIYEQYF
TRBJ1-5 | NA | many | TRBV5-6 | TGTGCCAGCAGCGCATGGGGTATGACAGGAGTCCAGCATTTT | CASSAWGMTGVQHF
TRBJ2-3 | NA | NA | TRBV9 | TGTGCCAGCAGCGTAGGGGGTGGGAACGCAGATACGCAGTATTTT | CASSVGGGNADTQYF
TRBJ1-1 | NA | NA | TRBV27 | TGTGCCAGCAGTTTATCGGGCGGGGGGCGCATCACTGAAGCTTTCTTT | CASSLSGGGRITEAFF
TRBJ2-5 | TRBD2 | many | TRBV13 | TGTGCCAGCAGCTCGACTAGCGGGAATAAAGAGACCCAGTACTTC | CASSSTSGNKETQYF
TRBJ2-4 | NA | many | TRBV24-1 | TGTGCCACCAGTGATTCAGACGGAAACATTCAGTACTTC | CATSDSDGNIQYF
TRBJ1-1 | NA | few | TRBV7-9 | TGTGCCAGCAGCTTCGGTAGCGGCCTGATGAACACTGAAGCTCTCTTT | CASSFGSGLMNTEALF
TRBJ2-1 | NA | NA | TRBV3-1 | TGTGCCAGCAGCCTAAGATTAGCGGAGGGGGATGAGCAGTTCTTC | CASSLRLAEGDEQFF
TRBJ2-1 | TRBD1 | many | TRBV24-1 | TGTGCCACCAGTGATCCGGGACAGGGGAGTTCCAATGAGCAGTTCTTC | CATSDPGQGSSNEQFF
TRBJ1-5 | NA | NA | TRBV6-5 | TGTGCCAGCAGTTACGGGGGGGCAAATCAGCCCCAGCATTTT | CASSYGGANQPQHF
TRBJ2-7 | NA | many | TRBV2 | TGTGCCAGCAGTGAACGGGGTGCGGGGGCGGGAGAGCAGTACTTC | CASSERGAGAGEQYF
TRBJ2-7 | TRBD2 | NA | TRBV27 | TGTGCCAGCAAACTAGCGGGAGGCACCTACGAGCAGTACTTC | CASKLAGGTYEQYF
TRBJ2-3 | TRBD2 | many | TRBV20-1 | TGCAGTGCTAGACTAGCGGGAGAAATAGATACGCAGTATTTT | CSARLAGEIDTQYF
TRBJ2-1 | TRBD2 | many | TRBV7-9 | TGTGCCAGCAAAAGCGGGAGCTCCTACAATGAGCAGTTCTTC | CASKSGSSYNEQFF
TRBJ2-1 | NA | NA | TRBV12-3/TRBV12-4 | TGTGCCAGCAGTCCCTCGGGACTGCTATACAATGAGCAGTTCTTC | CASSPSGLLYNEQFF
TRBJ2-2 | NA | few | TRBV7-9 | TGTGCCAGCAGCCGGGACACCACCGGGGAGCTGTTTTTT | CASSRDTTGELFF
TRBJ1-1 | NA | many | TRBV18 | TGTGCCAGCTCACCACTACAGGAGAACACTGAAGCTTTCTTT | CASSPLQENTEAFF
TRBJ2-5 | TRBD1 | many | TRBV20-1 | TGCAGTGCGGGACAGGGGGCGGGGGAGACCCAGTACTTC | CSAGQGAGETQYF
TRBJ2-5 | NA | many | TRBV27 | TGTGCCAGCAGTCCGGTCTCAGGGGAGTACCAAGAGACCCAGTACTTC | CASSPVSGEYQETQYF
TRBJ1-2 | NA | many | TRBV12-3/TRBV12-4 | TGTGCCAGCAGCTTCATATTTGACTATGGCTACACCTTC | CASSFIFDYGYTF
TRBJ2-3 | NA | NA | TRBV2 | TGTGCCAGCACCCCGGGACGGGGGACAGATACGCAGTATTTT | CASTPGRGTDTQYF
TRBJ2-5 | TRBD2 | many | TRBV10-1 | TGCGCCAGCCCTTGGCTAGCGGGACAAGAGACCCAGTACTTC | CASPWLAGQETQYF
TRBJ2-7 | TRBD2 | NA | TRBV9 | TGTGCCAGCAGCTCTCTAGCGGGAGGCCGGGTCGAGCAGTACTTC | CASSSLAGGRVEQYF
TRBJ1-3 | NA | few | TRBV6-1 | TGTGCCAGCTCTGGGGACCTCTCTGGAAACACCATATATTTT | CASSGDLSGNTIYF
TRBJ2-1 | TRBD1 | few | TRBV7-8 | TGTGCCAGCAGCCCATTCCACCGGGACAGGGTAGGAAATGAGCAGTTCTTC | CASSPFHRDRVGNEQFF
TRBJ2-1 | TRBD1 | NA | TRBV28 | TGTGCCAGCCACGGACAGGGGATTGAGGCTTACAATGAGCAGTTCTTC | CASHGQGIEAYNEQFF
TRBJ1-1 | NA | NA | TRBV13 | TGTGCCAGCACCCTTCCCCGCAGGGGCATTCAAGCTTTCTTT | CASTLPRRGIQAFF
TRBJ1-2 | TRBD1 | many | TRBV28 | TGTGCCAGCGGAGGGACAGACTATGGCTACACCTTC | CASGGTDYGYTF
TRBJ2-3 | NA | NA | TRBV6-2/TRBV6-3 | TGTGCCGGCAGGCGGGACCTTACAGATACGCAGTCTTTT | CAGRRDLTDTQSF
TRBJ2-5 | NA | many | TRBV24-1 | TGTGCCACCAGTGACACCGACCTGGAGGAGACCCAGTACTTC | CATSDTDLEETQYF
TRBJ2-7 | NA | many | TRBV7-2 | TGTGCCAGCAGCAACGGGATCCACTACGAGCAGTACTTC | CASSNGIHYEQYF